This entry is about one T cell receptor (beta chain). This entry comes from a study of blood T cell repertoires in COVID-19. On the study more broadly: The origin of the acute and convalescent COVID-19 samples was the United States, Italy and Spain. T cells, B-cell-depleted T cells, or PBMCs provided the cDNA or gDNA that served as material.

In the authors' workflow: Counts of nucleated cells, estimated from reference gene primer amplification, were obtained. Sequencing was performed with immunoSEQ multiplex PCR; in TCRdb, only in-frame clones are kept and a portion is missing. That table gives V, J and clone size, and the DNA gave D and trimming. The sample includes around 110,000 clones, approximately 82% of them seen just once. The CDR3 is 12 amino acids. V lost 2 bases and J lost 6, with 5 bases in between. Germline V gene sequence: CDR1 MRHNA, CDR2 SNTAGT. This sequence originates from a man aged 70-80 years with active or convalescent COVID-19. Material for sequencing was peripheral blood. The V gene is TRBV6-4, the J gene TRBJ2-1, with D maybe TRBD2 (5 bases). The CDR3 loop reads CASSDRGNEQFF. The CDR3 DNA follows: TGTGCCAGCAGTGACCGGGGCAATGAGCAGTTCTTC.